Detailed here is one T cell receptor (beta chain). This CDR3 region has 17 residues. Trimming removed 0 bases at V and 5 bases at J, with 20 bases between. Germline values: CDR1 SGHRS, CDR2 YFSETQ. These data come from a study of cytomegalovirus exposure and HLA in healthy donors. Use of 60 Vbeta and 13 Jbeta primers characterized the PCR. Produced via immunoSEQ multiplex PCR; TCRdb's table is partial and in-frame only. The table has approximately 200,000 clones, less than 85% seen once. The rearrangement uses TRBV5-1 and TRBJ2-5; a weak D match, TRBD2 (7 bases). This receptor was identified in a man aged 25 to 40 in good health and CMV-seropositive. The sequencing input was PBMCs. The CDR3 nucleotides read TGCGCCAGCAGCTTGGCGGGCGGGGGCCTGGAGTGGGAGACCCAGTACTTC. Its protein product is CASSLAGGGLEWETQYF.